A selection of T cell receptor beta chains follows, all from one sample in a study of OX40 agonist ivuxolimab in advanced cancers. The assay was immunoSEQ multiplex PCR, and TCRdb's table has in-frame clones only and misses some. The sample includes about 73,000 clones, around 84% of them seen just once. This specimen consisted of CD4+ or CD8+ T cells sorted from blood, obtained in a trial of the OX40 agonist ivuxolimab. The source is an adult with an advanced solid tumor such as melanoma, head and neck, liver or kidney cancer. Each CDR3 is given with its conserved first and last residue. D genes are given only for firm matches. Size values are once, few and many counts, or a class for expanded clones, and some rows have none.

>TRBV6-5|TRBD1|-|TRBJ1-2
CASSGGTVYGYTF
TGTGCCAGCAGTGGCGGGACAGTCTATGGCTACACCTTC
>TRBV12-2|-|-|TRBJ2-3
CARYSRTSGGEDTQYF
TGTGCAAGGTACTCTCGGACTAGCGGAGGGGAGGATACGCAGTATTTT
>TRBV18|-|-|TRBJ1-3
CASSPSTGPGNTIYF
TGTGCCAGCTCACCGTCGACAGGCCCTGGAAACACCATATATTTT
>TRBV14|-|medium-sized|TRBJ2-4
CASSQDSAGNIQYF
TGTGCCAGCAGCCAAGATTCAGCCGGGAACATTCAGTACTTC
>TRBV6-5|-|few|TRBJ1-1
CATSLIGSGAEAFF
TGTGCCACCTCCCTGATAGGTTCAGGGGCTGAAGCTTTCTTT
>TRBV10-3|-|-|TRBJ2-7
CAISEGPSSYEQYF
TGTGCCATCAGTGAGGGGCCAAGCTCCTACGAGCAGTACTTC
>TRBV11-2|TRBD1|-|TRBJ2-7
CASSSYRGRGYEQYF
TGTGCCAGCAGCTCCTACAGGGGGCGCGGGTACGAGCAGTACTTC
>TRBV29-1|-|-|TRBJ2-4
CSAGTNIQYF
TGCAGCGCCGGGACAAACATTCAGTACTTC
>TRBV7-8|TRBD2|-|TRBJ2-1
CASSLVGSGSVSYNEQFF
TGTGCCAGCAGCTTAGTTGGCAGCGGGAGCGTATCCTACAATGAGCAGTTCTTC
>TRBV18|TRBD2|-|TRBJ2-5
CASSPSWGGQETQYF
TGTGCCAGCTCACCTTCGTGGGGGGGGCAAGAGACCCAGTACTTC